A selection of T cell receptor beta chains follows, all from one sample in a study of control samples from healthy donors and cancer patients. Data came from immunoSEQ multiplex PCR; TCRdb stores just in-frame clones and leaves some out. Of about 410,000 clones detected, 80% to 95% appear once; the ten largest clones hold over 5.5%. The sequenced sample was PBMCs. These TCRs come from a man in his forties with head and neck cancer. Each CDR3 is given with its conserved first and last residue. The D gene is left open where the match is weak. Some rows mark clone size as missing; the rest say once, few, many or name a class of expanded clone.

len | j_gene | d_gene | abundance | v_gene | CDR3nt | CDR3aa
12 | TRBJ2-7 | - | - | TRBV2 | TGTGCCAGCAAGACTCTTTCCTACGAGCAGTACTTC | CASKTLSYEQYF
15 | TRBJ2-7 | TRBD1 | - | TRBV2 | TGTGCCAGCAATCCTACGGGACAGCTCTCCTACGAGCAGTACTTC | CASNPTGQLSYEQYF
17 | TRBJ1-1 | TRBD1 | once | TRBV5-1 | TGCGCCAGCAGCTTGAAGGGGACAGGGCCAGGGAACACTGAAGCTTTCTTT | CASSLKGTGPGNTEAFF
16 | TRBJ2-3 | TRBD2 | - | TRBV24-1 | TGTGCCACCAGTGAGTCGCCGGGACTAGGAGCAGATACGCAGTATTTT | CATSESPGLGADTQYF
13 | TRBJ2-2 | - | few | TRBV28 | TGTGCCAGCAGCCCGCTGTACACCGGGGAGCTGTTTTTT | CASSPLYTGELFF
14 | TRBJ1-2 | TRBD1 | - | TRBV30 | TGTGCCTGGAGCGTCTCGGGACAGCTCTATGGCTACACCTTC | CAWSVSGQLYGYTF
16 | TRBJ1-4 | TRBD1 | - | TRBV11-2 | TGTGCCAGCAGCATCACGGGACAGGGGAGGTGGGAAAAACTGTTTTTT | CASSITGQGRWEKLFF
11 | TRBJ1-1 | - | - | TRBV27 | TGTGCCAGCAGCTGGGGGCAAGAAGCTTTCTTT | CASSWGQEAFF
16 | TRBJ2-3 | - | - | TRBV14 | TGTGCCAGCAGCCAAGTACCGGGATCTAGCACAGATACGCAGTATTTT | CASSQVPGSSTDTQYF
15 | TRBJ2-7 | - | - | TRBV27 | TGTGCCAGCAGTTTTGGCAACCTAGGGGTCTACGAGCAGTACTTC | CASSFGNLGVYEQYF
14 | TRBJ2-7 | TRBD1 | - | TRBV7-9 | TGTGCCAGCAGCTTTGGGCTGACAGGGACCGAGCAGTACTTC | CASSFGLTGTEQYF
16 | TRBJ1-4 | TRBD1 | once | TRBV12-5 | TGTGCTAGTGGTTTGAGCGGTGGACAGGGGTTGGAAAAACTGTTTTTT | CASGLSGGQGLEKLFF
15 | TRBJ2-3 | TRBD1 | - | TRBV5-5 | TGTGCCAGCAGCCACCCGGGACAGGGAGTGGATACGCAGTATTTT | CASSHPGQGVDTQYF
12 | TRBJ1-4 | - | - | TRBV7-9 | TGTGCCAGCAGCTTAGAACGTGAAAAACTGTTTTTT | CASSLEREKLFF
13 | TRBJ1-6 | - | - | TRBV25-1 | TGTGCCAGCAGTGGGCAGGGAGGTTCACCCCTCCACTTT | CASSGQGGSPLHF
10 | TRBJ2-7 | - | - | TRBV7-8 | TGTGCCAGCAGCTTAGGCGAGCAGTACTTC | CASSLGEQYF
17 | TRBJ2-1 | TRBD1 | - | TRBV28 | TGTGCCAGCAAACCCCATCCGGGACAGGGCCCCATGAATGAGCAGTTCTTC | CASKPHPGQGPMNEQFF
18 | TRBJ2-6 | - | - | TRBV5-1 | TGCGCCAGCAGCTTTACCGGGACTCCTACCCCAGGGGCCAACGTCCTGACTTTC | CASSFTGTPTPGANVLTF
14 | TRBJ1-4 | - | once | TRBV5-5 | TGTGCCAGCAGCTTCGGAACAGGGCATGAAAAACTGTTTTTT | CASSFGTGHEKLFF
15 | TRBJ2-7 | TRBD1 | - | TRBV5-1 | TGCGCCAGCAGCTTGGAAGGGACAGCAACCTACGAGCAGTACTTC | CASSLEGTATYEQYF
17 | TRBJ1-3 | TRBD1 | few | TRBV28 | TGTGCCAGCAGTTTACGCATACAGGGGGCTACTGGAAACACCATATATTTT | CASSLRIQGATGNTIYF
13 | TRBJ1-2 | - | - | TRBV19 | TGTGCCAGTAGATCGGGAGGGCGCTATGGCTACACCTTC | CASRSGGRYGYTF
12 | TRBJ1-5 | - | - | TRBV2 | TGTGCCAGCAGTGAGGACAGTCAGCCCCAGCATTTT | CASSEDSQPQHF
12 | TRBJ2-7 | - | - | TRBV30 | TGTGCCTGGAGTGTAAGGGGCTACGAGCAGTACTTC | CAWSVRGYEQYF
12 | TRBJ2-2 | - | once | TRBV6-4 | TGTGCCAGCGGGGAATTGGCCGGGGAGCTGTTTTTT | CASGELAGELFF
15 | TRBJ2-3 | TRBD2 | once | TRBV20-1 | TGCAGTGCTAGTCGCCCTAGCGGGACCACAGATACGCAGTATTTT | CSASRPSGTTDTQYF
20 | TRBJ2-3 | TRBD2 | - | TRBV28 | TGTGCCAGCAATCCCGTATGGGGATTGGGACTAGCTGGGAGGACAGATACGCAGTATTTT | CASNPVWGLGLAGRTDTQYF
13 | TRBJ1-6 | - | - | TRBV5-6 | TGTGCCAGCAGCCGTGGGGGGATTTCACCCCTCCACTTT | CASSRGGISPLHF
15 | TRBJ1-3 | TRBD1 | - | TRBV10-3 | TGTGCCATCAGTGAGACAGGGGCTTACGGAAACACCATATATTTT | CAISETGAYGNTIYF
14 | TRBJ2-3 | TRBD1 | - | TRBV5-4 | TGTGCCAGCAGCTCCTGGGACAGCCGTTATACGCAGTATTTT | CASSSWDSRYTQYF
15 | TRBJ1-1 | TRBD1 | many | TRBV2 | TGTGCCAGCAGTGAAATAGCAGGGGGCAACACTGAAGCTTTCTTT | CASSEIAGGNTEAFF
14 | TRBJ2-7 | TRBD2 | - | TRBV7-2 | TGTGCCAGCAGCATACTAGCGGGGTCCTACGAGCAGTACTTC | CASSILAGSYEQYF
12 | TRBJ1-1 | - | once | TRBV11-2 | TGTGCCAGCAGTTTTACGGGGACTGAAGCTTTCTTT | CASSFTGTEAFF
16 | TRBJ2-1 | - | once | TRBV3-1/TRBV3-2 | TGTGCCAGCAGCCAAGCTTGGGGAGCAGGCTACAATGAGCAGTTCTTC | CASSQAWGAGYNEQFF
15 | TRBJ2-3 | - | - | TRBV9 | TGTGCCAGCAGCGATGTGGTAACAGGGACAGATACGCAGTATTTT | CASSDVVTGTDTQYF
16 | TRBJ2-7 | TRBD1 | - | TRBV27 | TGTGCCAGCAGTCCGACGCCGGGACAGGGGGTCTACGAGCAGTACTTC | CASSPTPGQGVYEQYF
15 | TRBJ1-2 | TRBD1 | - | TRBV4-1 | TGCGCCAGCAGCCCGGGACAGTATTCTAACTATGGCTACACCTTC | CASSPGQYSNYGYTF
17 | TRBJ2-1 | TRBD2 | - | TRBV30 | TGTGCCTGGGACAGGGGGCGGACTAGCGGGACCTACAATGAGCAGTTCTTC | CAWDRGRTSGTYNEQFF
11 | TRBJ2-2 | - | once | TRBV30 | TGTGCCTGGATGGGCAGCGGGGAGCTGTTTTTT | CAWMGSGELFF
12 | TRBJ2-7 | - | - | TRBV7-3 | TGTGCCAGCAGCTTAACCGGAAACGAGCAGTACTTC | CASSLTGNEQYF
14 | TRBJ1-4 | - | - | TRBV19 | TGTGCCAGTAGTATTCGACCGCCTAATGAAAAACTGTTTTTT | CASSIRPPNEKLFF
16 | TRBJ2-1 | TRBD2 | - | TRBV4-3 | TGCGCCAGCAGCCAAGATGTAGCGGGGGGGAACAATGAGCAGTTCTTC | CASSQDVAGGNNEQFF
12 | TRBJ2-1 | - | - | TRBV28 | TGTGCCAGCAGTCCCCAGGGGAATGAGCAGTTCTTC | CASSPQGNEQFF
16 | TRBJ1-1 | TRBD1 | - | TRBV7-8 | TGTGCCAGCAGCTATCGGAGGGGGACAGGGACTAATGAAGCTTTCTTT | CASSYRRGTGTNEAFF
15 | TRBJ1-5 | TRBD1 | - | TRBV6-2/TRBV6-3 | TGTGCCAGCAGTTACCCCCGGGACAGAAATCAGCCCCAGCATTTT | CASSYPRDRNQPQHF
15 | TRBJ2-2 | TRBD1 | - | TRBV19 | TGTGCCAGTAAGATCGGGACAGGAAACACCGGGGAGCTGTTTTTT | CASKIGTGNTGELFF
13 | TRBJ1-6 | - | - | TRBV7-2 | TGTGCCAGCAGCTTATTAGGAGAGTCACCCCTCCACTTT | CASSLLGESPLHF
17 | TRBJ2-7 | TRBD1 | - | TRBV9 | TGTGCCAGCAGCGCTAACTACCAATTGACAGGGACCTACGAGCAGTACTTC | CASSANYQLTGTYEQYF
19 | TRBJ2-2 | - | - | TRBV9 | TGTGCCAGCAGCGATCGTCGGACCATACGCTCACCTAACACCGGGGAGCTGTTTTTT | CASSDRRTIRSPNTGELFF
15 | TRBJ1-1 | - | - | TRBV12-5 | TGTGCTAGTGGTTTGGTCCTCTTTATGAACACTGAAGCTTTCTTT | CASGLVLFMNTEAFF
14 | TRBJ2-2 | - | - | TRBV4-1 | TGCGCCAGCAGCCAAGATTATTACACCGGGGAGCTGTTTTTT | CASSQDYYTGELFF
14 | TRBJ2-7 | - | - | TRBV28 | TGTGCCAGCAGTCGGGGGCCGCAGGGTTACGAGCAGTACTTC | CASSRGPQGYEQYF
18 | TRBJ1-5 | - | once | TRBV19 | TGTGCCAGCCGCGGAGGGTTGAGGTTAGGTACGGGCAATCAGCCCCAGCATTTT | CASRGGLRLGTGNQPQHF